Each of the 27 T cell receptor beta chains below was sequenced from the same sample in a study of cytomegalovirus exposure and HLA in healthy donors. The PCR made use of 60 Vbeta and 13 Jbeta primers. Using immunoSEQ multiplex PCR, the repertoire was profiled, and TCRdb retains in-frame clones only, with some absent. The sample comprises around 61,000 clones, around 83% of which are singletons, and around 1.7% rests with the top ten. Material for sequencing was PBMCs. The receptors originated from a man in his forties in good health and CMV-seronegative.

This chain joins TRBV4-1 and TRBJ1-1; D perhaps matches TRBD1 (5 bases). The CDR3 length is 19 residues. Germline V gene lookup returns CDR1 MGHRA and CDR2 YSYEKL. The V end lost 6 bases, the J end lost 1 base, and 27 bases lay between the germline ends. The CDR3 sequence is CASRPLGLGAKAPNTEAFF. CDR3 DNA: TGCGCCAGCAGACCACTTGGATTAGGGGCTAAGGCTCCGAACACTGAAGCTTTCTTT.

This chain joins TRBV5-6 and TRBJ1-5, with TRBD1 matching over 9 bases. The germline V gene has CDR1 SGHDT and CDR2 YYEEEE. V gave up 2 bases and J gave up 0 bases; unmatched junction bases: 3. This CDR3 has 16 residues. CDR3 bases: TGTGCCAGCAGCTTCAGGACAGGGGCTAGCAATCAGCCCCAGCATTTT. Amino acid sequence: CASSFRTGASNQPQHF.

This clone was detected a few times. Here the CDR3 reads CASSEVVGRGREKLFF. The CDR3 nucleotides read TGTGCCAGCAGTGAAGTTGTAGGCCGAGGGAGGGAAAAACTGTTTTTT. This chain links TRBV25-1 with TRBJ1-4, with D uncertain. CDR3 length: 16 amino acids. CDR1 is MGHDK and CDR2 is SYGVNS in the germline V gene. V was trimmed by 2 bases and J by 8 bases, leaving 18 bases between them.

The J gene is TRBJ1-2, the V gene TRBV30; D gene uncertain. Trimming removed 3 bases at V and 1 base at J, with 12 bases between. The germline CDR1 and CDR2 sequences are GTSNPN and SVGIG (reference sequence). The CDR3 is 14 amino acids. The CDR3 spells CAWSLLGVNYGYTF. CDR3 sequence (DNA): TGTGCCTGGAGCCTTCTGGGAGTTAACTATGGCTACACCTTC.

A note on this clone: The same CDR3 can be traced to other DNA sequences in this sample. This chain joins TRBV5-1 and TRBJ2-5; D unresolved. This CDR3 spans 11 amino acids. The V end lost 1 base, the J end lost 5 bases, and 3 bases lay between the germline ends. Germline CDR1 reads SGHRS; CDR2 reads YFSETQ. The DNA of the CDR3 is TGCGCCAGCAGCTTGCAGGAGACCCAGTACTTC. This gives the protein CASSLQETQYF.

The gene calls are TRBV7-2 and TRBJ1-3; a possible D gene is TRBD1 (5 bases). Trimming removed 0 bases from V and 0 bases from J, with 21 bases in between. The CDR3 covers 20 residues. Germline CDR1 SGHTA, CDR2 FQGNSA. CDR3 loop: CASSLARFGTGTTSGNTIYF. CDR3 bases: TGTGCCAGCAGCTTAGCTCGATTTGGTACAGGCACTACCTCTGGAAACACCATATATTTT.

This chain joins TRBV19 and TRBJ2-3; a weak D match, TRBD2 (6 bases). Trimming removed 9 bases from V and 8 bases from J, with 24 bases in between. Germline CDR1 is LNHDA and CDR2 is SQIVND (reference sequence). The CDR3 totals 15 residues. The CDR3 sequence is CASSTPRDSIVTQYF. The CDR3 DNA is TGTGCCAGCTCCACCCCCAGGGACTCCATAGTTACGCAGTATTTT.

The chain has TRBV28 and TRBJ2-1; 9 bases match TRBD1. This CDR3 has 15 amino acids. Germline V lookup: CDR1 MDHEN, CDR2 SYDVKM. V trimming: 5 bases; J trimming: 7 bases; junction bases outside the gene matches: 9. The DNA for the CDR3 is TGTGCCAGCAGTCCCGAGGGGACAGGGCCGAATGAGCAGTTCTTC. Its translation: CASSPEGTGPNEQFF.

Only a few counts were recorded for this clone. CDR3 DNA sequence: TGCAGCGTTGTCGGTGGACAGGGAGGAATAGATACGCAGTATTTT. Protein product: CSVVGGQGGIDTQYF. This sequence joins TRBV29-1 and TRBJ2-3; 8 nucleotides align to TRBD1. In germline, CDR1 is SQVTM, CDR2 ANQGSEA. Unmatched junction bases numbered 11, after V lost 4 bases and J lost 5 bases. This CDR3 contains 15 residues.

This sequence joins TRBV4-1 and TRBJ1-2; the D gene is possibly TRBD1 (5 bases). The CDR3 sequence is 16 residues long. Germline V CDR1 and CDR2: MGHRA, YSYEKL. V was clipped by 1 base and J by 6 bases, with 18 bases between them. The CDR3 is CASSQALVGGKDGYTF. The CDR3 nucleotides read TGCGCCAGCAGCCAAGCCTTGGTGGGGGGTAAGGATGGCTACACCTTC.

V gene TRBV6-1 combines with J gene TRBJ2-6; D is undetermined. The germline gives CDR1 MNHNS, CDR2 SASEGT. The CDR3 is 14 residues long. V was trimmed by 5 bases and J by 3 bases, leaving 8 bases between them. The CDR3 loop is CASSLPFGANVLTF. As DNA, the CDR3 is TGTGCCAGCAGTCTTCCCTTTGGGGCCAACGTCCTGACTTTC.

The chain is built from TRBV19 and TRBJ2-7, with a weak D call TRBD1 (6 bases). Trimming cost V 8 bases and J 2 bases, with 16 bases left between them. Germline V CDR1 and CDR2: LNHDA, SQIVND (reference sequence). This CDR3 has 14 amino acids. The CDR3 sequence: CASSVTQGTYEQYF. In DNA form, the CDR3 reads TGTGCCAGTTCGGTGACCCAGGGGACCTACGAGCAGTACTTC.

This clone was observed a single time. V gene TRBV19 combines with J gene TRBJ2-5, with TRBD2 identical over 9 bases. Germline values: CDR1 LNHDA, CDR2 SQIVND (reference sequence). V trimming: 9 bases; J trimming: 2 bases; junction bases outside the gene matches: 7. The CDR3 is 14 residues long. The CDR3, as DNA: TGTGCCAGCGCGCAGCGGGGGGCTCAAGAGACCCAGTACTTC. This sequence encodes CASAQRGAQETQYF. Full variable domain (missing parts from reference TRBV19 and TRBJ2-5): DGGITQSPKYLFRKEGQNVTLSCEQNLNHDAMYWYRQDPGQGLRLIYYSQIVNDFQKGDIAEGYSVSREKKESFPLTVTSAQKNPTAFYLCASAQRGAQETQYFGPGTRLLVL.

The CDR3 is CATSRDITGELFF. For the CDR3, the DNA is TGTGCCACCAGCAGAGATATAACCGGGGAGCTGTTTTTT. The V call is TRBV15, the J call TRBJ2-2; D gene ambiguous. Germline CDR1 is LNHNV and CDR2 is YYDKDF (reference sequence). This CDR3 is built from 13 residues. Trimming took off 0 bases at V and 5 bases at J, with 4 bases between the two ends.

The rearrangement joins TRBV6-5 to TRBJ1-2, with D possibly being TRBD1 (6 bases). Trimming shortened V by 0 bases and J by 2 bases, and 7 bases separated the two germline ends. The CDR3 is made up of 14 amino acids. Germline V gives CDR1 MNHEY, CDR2 SVGAGI. CDR3 sequence (DNA): TGTGCCAGCAGTTACTCGAGGGGGAACTATGGCTACACCTTC. Its translation is CASSYSRGNYGYTF.

This clone was counted once. Compared with germline, one end of the junction differs, possibly owing to a read error. The gene calls are TRBV25-1 and TRBJ1-1; 7 positions agree with TRBD1. The CDR3 has 15 residues. Germline V gene sequence: CDR1 MGHDK, CDR2 SYGVNS. The CDR3: CASREWDLQGSEAFF. In nucleotides, the CDR3 is TGTGCCAGCAGGGAATGGGATCTACAGGGGTCTGAAGCTTTCTTT.

The genes are TRBV7-6 and TRBJ2-2; TRBD1 matches 11 bases. After removal of 1 base from V and 8 bases from J, the junction contained 6 bases not matched to a gene. Looked up from germline, CDR1 is SGHVS and CDR2 is FNYEAQ. The CDR3 consists of 16 residues. CDR3 loop: CASSLVGQGAFGELFF. DNA for the CDR3: TGTGCCAGCAGCTTAGTTGGACAGGGGGCTTTTGGGGAGCTGTTTTTT. Together with reference TRBV7-6 and TRBJ2-2, the CDR3 gives the full variable domain: GAGVSQSPRYKVTKRGQDVALRCDPISGHVSLYWYRQALGQGPEFLTYFNYEAQQDKSGLPNDRFSAERPEGSISTLTIQRTEQRDSAMYRCASSLVGQGAFGELFFGEGSRLTVL.

This chain joins TRBV28 and TRBJ1-5; TRBD1 is a possible D gene (5 bases). From germline, CDR1 is MDHEN and CDR2 SYDVKM. The CDR3 length is 14 residues. V lost 4 bases to trimming and J lost 1 base, with 8 bases between them. Here the CDR3 DNA reads TGTGCCAGCAGTTCCGGACACAGCAATCAGCCCCAGCATTTT. Protein: CASSSGHSNQPQHF.

Only one count was recorded for this clone. The V call is TRBV28, the J call TRBJ1-5; 7 nucleotides line up with TRBD1. Germline CDR1 reads MDHEN; CDR2 reads SYDVKM. The ends lost 3 bases at V and 0 bases at J; junction bases unmatched: 11. CDR3 length equals 18 residues. CDR3 region: CASSLPGQTLYSNQPQHF. The CDR3 nucleotides read TGTGCCAGCAGTTTGCCGGGACAGACTCTTTATAGCAATCAGCCCCAGCATTTT.

The chain links TRBV4-3 to TRBJ2-5, with 7 bases matching TRBD1. Germline V gives CDR1 LGHNA, CDR2 YSLEER. The length of the CDR3 is 16 residues. V trimming: 0 bases; J trimming: 2 bases; junction bases outside the gene matches: 6. Here the CDR3 DNA reads TGCGCCAGCAGCCAAGAGCAGGGCAGGGGGCAAGAGACCCAGTACTTC. The encoded protein is CASSQEQGRGQETQYF.

This clone was observed a few times. The chain carries TRBV4-1 and TRBJ1-4; TRBD1 is a possible D gene (6 bases). This CDR3 region has 15 residues. Trimming removed 0 bases from V and 5 bases from J, with 10 bases in between. Looked up from germline, CDR1 is MGHRA and CDR2 is YSYEKL. In DNA form, the CDR3 reads TGCGCCAGCAGCCAAGAGGGGGCCCGAAATGAAAAACTGTTTTTT. This gives the protein CASSQEGARNEKLFF.

This chain connects TRBV6-6 to TRBJ2-5; 8 bases agree with TRBD2. CDR3 length: 14 residues. Germline CDR1 reads MNHNY; CDR2 reads SVGAGI (reference sequence). The V segment lost 11 bases and the J segment 2 bases; nucleotides outside the gene matches: 10. This CDR3 reads CAAEERGLQETQYF. CDR3 coding DNA: TGTGCCGCGGAAGAGCGGGGGCTTCAAGAGACCCAGTACTTC.

J is TRBJ2-5 and V is TRBV5-6; the D gene is possibly TRBD2 (5 bases). The CDR3 has 15 amino acids. The V and J ends lost 3 bases and 5 bases respectively, with 17 bases between them. Germline V gene lookup returns CDR1 SGHDT and CDR2 YYEEEE. CDR3 coding DNA: TGTGCCAGCAGCTATGGTGGGGATCGGGGTGAGACCCAGTACTTC. It encodes CASSYGGDRGETQYF.

V is TRBV9 and J is TRBJ2-5; D might be TRBD1 (6 bases). This CDR3 has 15 amino acids. V lost 3 bases and J lost 2, with 14 bases in between. CDR1 is SGDLS, CDR2 YYNGEE, per germline. CDR3 region: CASSGGTLGQETQYF. The CDR3 coding sequence is TGTGCCAGCAGCGGGGGGACATTAGGTCAAGAGACCCAGTACTTC.

The J gene is TRBJ1-1, the V gene TRBV10-2, with a tentative D call TRBD1 (5 bases). Trimming took 3 bases from V and 6 from J, leaving 11 bases between them. The CDR3 extends over 13 amino acids. The germline V gene encodes CDR1 WSHSY and CDR2 SAAADI. The CDR3 region has the DNA TGCGCCAGCAGTGATAAGGGGTGGGCTGAAGCTTTCTTT. It translates to CASSDKGWAEAFF.

The V call is TRBV19, the J call TRBJ2-5, with TRBD2 matching over 7 bases. V gave up 4 bases and J gave up 2 bases; unmatched junction bases: 7. This CDR3 contains 15 residues. CDR1 and CDR2 (germline): LNHDA, SQIVND (reference sequence). The CDR3 sequence is CASSTGLQQQETQYF. CDR3 DNA: TGTGCCAGTAGTACGGGACTACAACAACAAGAGACCCAGTACTTC.

The chain is built from TRBV30 and TRBJ1-1; 7 bases map to TRBD1. The length of the CDR3 is 16 residues. V lost 2 bases to trimming and J lost 7 bases; unmatched junction nucleotides: 16. In germline, CDR1 is GTSNPN, CDR2 SVGIG (reference sequence). The CDR3 DNA follows: TGTGCCTGGAGTAAGAAACTTGGACAGGCCCTAGGTGAAGCTTTCTTT. The encoded protein is CAWSKKLGQALGEAFF.